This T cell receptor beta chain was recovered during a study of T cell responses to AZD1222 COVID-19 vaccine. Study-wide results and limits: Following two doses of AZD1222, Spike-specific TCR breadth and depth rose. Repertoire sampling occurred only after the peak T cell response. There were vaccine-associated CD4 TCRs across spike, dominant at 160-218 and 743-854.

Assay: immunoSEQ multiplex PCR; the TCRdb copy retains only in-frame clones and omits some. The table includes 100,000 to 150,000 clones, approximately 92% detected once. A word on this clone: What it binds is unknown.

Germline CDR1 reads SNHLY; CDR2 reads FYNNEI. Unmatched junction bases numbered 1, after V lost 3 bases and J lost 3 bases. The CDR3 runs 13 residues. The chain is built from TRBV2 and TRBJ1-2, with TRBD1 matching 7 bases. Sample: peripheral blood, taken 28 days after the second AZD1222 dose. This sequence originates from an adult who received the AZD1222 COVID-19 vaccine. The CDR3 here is CASSDQGDYGYTF. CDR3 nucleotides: TGTGCCAGCAGTGATCAGGGGGACTATGGCTACACCTTC.